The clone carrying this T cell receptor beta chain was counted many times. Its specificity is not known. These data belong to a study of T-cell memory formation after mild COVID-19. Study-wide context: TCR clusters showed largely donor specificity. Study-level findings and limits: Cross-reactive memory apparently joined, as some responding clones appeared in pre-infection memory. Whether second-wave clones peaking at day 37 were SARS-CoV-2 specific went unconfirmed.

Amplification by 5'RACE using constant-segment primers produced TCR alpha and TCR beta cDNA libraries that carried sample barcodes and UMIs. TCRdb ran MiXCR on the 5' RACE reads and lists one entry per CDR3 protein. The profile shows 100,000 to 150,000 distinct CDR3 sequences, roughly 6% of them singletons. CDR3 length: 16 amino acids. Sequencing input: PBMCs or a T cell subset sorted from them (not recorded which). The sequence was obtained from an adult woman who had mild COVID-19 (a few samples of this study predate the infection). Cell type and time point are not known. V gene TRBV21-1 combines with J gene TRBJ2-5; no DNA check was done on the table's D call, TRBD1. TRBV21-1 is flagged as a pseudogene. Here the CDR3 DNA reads TGTGCCAGCAGCCGGCAGGGACAGAAAGCGCAAGAGACCCAGTACTTC. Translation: CASSRQGQKAQETQYF.